The 21 T cell receptor beta chains below all came from one sample that was sequenced in a study of glioma-infiltrating T cells. Amplification of TCR alpha and beta CDR3 regions from RNA used iRepertoire nested multiplex PCR. TCRdb re-derived calls from the multiplex PCR reads in MiXCR, one entry per CDR3 protein. This table holds around 99,000 distinct CDR3 sequences, less than 30% found once. Sequencing input: glioma tissue, nonneoplastic brain tissue, or PBMCs (not recorded which). The receptors were gathered from a human donor with low-grade glioma or glioblastoma, undergoing nonglioma brain surgery, or in good health (not recorded which).

V gene TRBV3-1 combines with J gene TRBJ1-1; unclear D gene. Germline V gene data show CDR1 as LGHDT and CDR2 as YNNKEL (reference sequence). The CDR3 contains 12 residues. The V end was cut by 4 bases, the J end by 8 bases, with 11 bases between. CDR3 coding DNA: TGTGCCAGCAGCCCTGGCCTCCTGGAAGCTTTCTTT. Translating it yields CASSPGLLEAFF.

This clonotype was recorded many times. The chain employs TRBV5-1 and TRBJ1-1; D gene unclear. Trimming pared 1 base from V and 10 bases from J, leaving 17 bases between. Germline V gives CDR1 SGHRS, CDR2 YFSETQ. The CDR3 runs 14 residues. DNA for the CDR3: TGCGCCAGCAGCTTGCTGAAGGAGGGCTCGACAGCTTTCTTT. Protein product: CASSLLKEGSTAFF.

J is TRBJ2-1 and V is TRBV7-9; D not certain. This CDR3 contains 13 residues. V shed 1 base and J shed 6 bases, with 7 bases lying between them. The germline gives CDR1 SEHNR, CDR2 FQNEAQ (reference sequence). The CDR3 bases are TGTGCCAGCAGCTTAGACCCCGCCAATGAGCAGTTCTTC. Amino acids: CASSLDPANEQFF.

The rearrangement joins TRBV5-4 to TRBJ2-6, with no clear D. V was pared by 1 base and J by 0 bases, with 14 bases between. The CDR3 is 18 residues long. The germline V gene has CDR1 SGHNT and CDR2 YYREEE (reference sequence). CDR3 in amino acids: CASSLKADPFSGANVLTF. DNA for the CDR3: TGTGCCAGCAGCTTGAAGGCGGACCCTTTCTCTGGGGCCAACGTCCTGACTTTC. Full variable domain (outside the CDR3, taken from reference TRBV5-4 and TRBJ2-6): ETGVTQSPTHLIKTRGQQVTLRCSSQSGHNTVSWYQQALGQGPQFIFQYYREEENGRGNFPPRFSGLQFPNYSSELNVNALELDDSALYLCASSLKADPFSGANVLTFGAGSRLTVL.

This clonotype was detected many times. The chain joins TRBV7-3 to TRBJ2-5, with TRBD2 as a possible D gene (6 bases). CDR3 length: 16 amino acids. From germline, CDR1 is SGHTA and CDR2 FQGTGA. Trimming took off 4 bases at V and 4 bases at J, with 19 bases between the two ends. CDR3 in amino acids: CASSSDLGLGRETQYF. The CDR3 DNA is TGTGCCAGCAGCTCGGACTTGGGACTCGGTAGAGAGACCCAGTACTTC.

J is TRBJ2-1 and V is TRBV29-1, with a weak D call TRBD2 (5 bases). The CDR3 sequence is 10 residues long. V shed 4 bases and J shed 8 bases, with 6 bases lying between them. Germline V lookup: CDR1 SQVTM, CDR2 ANQGSEA. CDR3 sequence (DNA): TGCAGCGTTGGGGAGTATGAGCAGTTCTTC. It codes for CSVGEYEQFF.

Remarks on this clonotype: The junction does not match germline at one end; this may be a read error. The rearrangement joins TRBV11-3 to TRBJ2-7; 10 bases agree with TRBD1. This CDR3 is built from 17 residues. Germline lookup yields CDR1 SGHNT and CDR2 YENEEA. The CDR3 region is CASSFRSPGTGVYKQYF. CDR3 coding DNA: TGTGCCAGCAGCTTTAGATCCCCAGGGACAGGGGTCTACAAGCAGTACTTC.

This clonotype was observed many times. The V and J genes are TRBV5-1 and TRBJ2-3, with D unresolved. CDR1 and CDR2 from the germline V gene are SGHRS and YFSETQ. V was clipped by 0 bases and J by 4 bases, with 9 bases between them. This CDR3 is 14 amino acids long. CDR3 nucleotides: TGCGCCAGCAGCTTGGGTAGGGTTCCAGATACGCAGTATTTT. It encodes CASSLGRVPDTQYF.

This clonotype came up many times. V gene TRBV18 combines with J gene TRBJ1-1; D ambiguous. The CDR3 contains 13 residues. The germline V and J ends were trimmed by 0 bases and 7 bases, with 9 bases remaining between them. The V gene's germline CDR1 is KGHSH and CDR2 LQKENI. CDR3 loop: CASSPPDSVEAFF. CDR3 DNA sequence: TGTGCCAGCTCACCACCGGATTCCGTTGAAGCTTTCTTT.

The table lists this clonotype with many counts. This sequence joins TRBV7-2 and TRBJ2-3; possibly TRBD1 for D (5 bases). CDR1 is SGHTA and CDR2 is FQGNSA in the germline V gene. V was trimmed by 5 bases and J by 2 bases, leaving 8 bases between them. The CDR3 loop spans 13 amino acids. The CDR3 nucleotides read TGTGCCAGCAGCCCGGACATCACAGATACGCAGTATTTT. Translated, it gives CASSPDITDTQYF.

J is TRBJ1-5 and V is TRBV19, with D hard to call. Germline V gene data show CDR1 as LNHDA and CDR2 as SQIVND (reference sequence). Trimming removed 3 bases at V and 4 bases at J, with 16 bases between. The CDR3 consists of 16 residues. The CDR3 protein is CASSIPHGEANQPQHF. The CDR3 region has the DNA TGTGCCAGTAGTATTCCCCACGGGGAGGCTAATCAGCCCCAGCATTTT.

This clonotype came up a few times. The gene calls are TRBV5-1 and TRBJ2-1; a possible D gene is TRBD1 (6 bases). Germline V lookup: CDR1 SGHRS, CDR2 YFSETQ. This CDR3 is built from 15 residues. Trimming left V 0 bases short and J 5 bases short, with 12 bases between. CDR3 in amino acids: CASSLDTGTNNEQFF. The CDR3 bases are TGCGCCAGCAGCTTGGATACAGGGACAAACAATGAGCAGTTCTTC.

With regard to this clonotype: This may be a read error, as it is one base from a much larger clone. The chain has TRBV24-1 and TRBJ2-7, with D unclear. V was clipped by 2 bases and J by 7 bases, with 17 bases between them. This CDR3 is built from 15 residues. CDR1 and CDR2 (germline): KGHDR, SFDVKD. Written as DNA, the CDR3 is TGTGCCACCAGTGATTCTAGGGCCGCCAACAATGAGCAGTACTTC. Its protein product is CATSDSRAANNEQYF.

In this sample, this clonotype turned up many times. This rearrangement joins TRBV11-1 to TRBJ1-1; D is unclear. The CDR3 has 14 amino acids. The V gene lost 2 bases and the J gene lost 6 bases, with 13 bases spanning the gap. Germline V gives CDR1 SGHAT, CDR2 FQDESV (reference sequence). CDR3 nucleotide sequence: TGTGCCAGCAGCTTAAACTGGGGAGGTTCTGAAGCTTTCTTT. It encodes CASSLNWGGSEAFF.

There are many counts of this clonotype. The CDR3 reads CASRSKPGTGVSYEQYF. In nucleotides, the CDR3 is TGTGCCAGCAGGTCCAAACCCGGGACAGGAGTCTCCTACGAGCAGTACTTC. This rearrangement joins TRBV28 to TRBJ2-7, with 8 bases identical to TRBD1. The germline gives CDR1 MDHEN, CDR2 SYDVKM. This CDR3 region has 17 residues. The ends lost 6 bases at V and 0 bases at J; junction bases unmatched: 13.

This clonotype was seen a few times. The chain uses TRBV9 and TRBJ1-3; no clear D. The CDR3 covers 16 residues. The V end was cut by 4 bases, the J end by 0 bases, with 14 bases between. Germline lookup yields CDR1 SGDLS and CDR2 YYNGEE. DNA for the CDR3: TGTGCCAGCAGCCCCCGGGCGGCGAGCTCTGGAAACACCATATATTTT. Translating it yields CASSPRAASSGNTIYF.

This clonotype was recorded many times. The chain employs TRBV20-1 and TRBJ1-2; D may be TRBD1 (6 bases). V lost 6 bases to trimming and J lost 8 bases, with 25 bases between them. Per germline, CDR1 DFQATT and CDR2 SNEGSKA (reference sequence). The CDR3 loop spans 15 amino acids. Written as DNA, the CDR3 is TGCAGTGCCAAACGAGAGGGACAACGGAAGTACGGCTACACCTTC. Its translation: CSAKREGQRKYGYTF.

At least ten counts were recorded for this clonotype. The chain links TRBV6-1 to TRBJ1-5; unclear D gene. Trimming took off 6 bases at V and 7 bases at J, with 13 bases between the two ends. The CDR3 is 13 residues long. Germline V CDR1 and CDR2: MNHNS, SASEGT. The CDR3 DNA reads as TGTGCCAGCAGGCCAAGGCGGGAGCAGCCCCAGCATTTT. Protein sequence: CASRPRREQPQHF.

Regarding this clonotype: Being one base from a much bigger clone, this may be a read error. The chain is built from TRBV29-1 and TRBJ1-5; a possible D gene is TRBD1 (6 bases). The CDR3 extends over 13 amino acids. Per germline, CDR1 SQVTM and CDR2 ANQGSEA. The CDR3 DNA follows: TGCTGCGTTGGGGAACAGGGAGACCAGCCCCAGCATTTT. Amino acids: CCVGEQGDQPQHF.

This clonotype has a count of ten or more. This chain's CDR3 is CASAPWTYNEQFF. CDR3 bases: TGTGCCAGCGCCCCGTGGACTTACAATGAGCAGTTCTTC. The V gene is TRBV27, the J gene TRBJ2-1, with a possible D match to TRBD2 (5 bases). Per germline, CDR1 MNHEY and CDR2 SMNVEV (reference sequence). The V end was cut by 8 bases, the J end by 4 bases, with 12 bases between. This CDR3 contains 13 residues.

At least ten counts were recorded for this clonotype. A much larger clone differs by one base, so this may be a read error. The DNA of the CDR3 is TGTGCCAGCACCCTAGCGAGCTCCTACAATGAGCAGTTCTTC. This translates into CASTLASSYNEQFF. This chain joins TRBV5-5 and TRBJ2-1, with D possibly TRBD2 on 6 matching bases. The CDR3 totals 14 residues. V dropped 6 bases and J dropped 0 bases, with 10 bases sitting between them. Germline CDR1 SGHKS, CDR2 YYEKEE (reference sequence).